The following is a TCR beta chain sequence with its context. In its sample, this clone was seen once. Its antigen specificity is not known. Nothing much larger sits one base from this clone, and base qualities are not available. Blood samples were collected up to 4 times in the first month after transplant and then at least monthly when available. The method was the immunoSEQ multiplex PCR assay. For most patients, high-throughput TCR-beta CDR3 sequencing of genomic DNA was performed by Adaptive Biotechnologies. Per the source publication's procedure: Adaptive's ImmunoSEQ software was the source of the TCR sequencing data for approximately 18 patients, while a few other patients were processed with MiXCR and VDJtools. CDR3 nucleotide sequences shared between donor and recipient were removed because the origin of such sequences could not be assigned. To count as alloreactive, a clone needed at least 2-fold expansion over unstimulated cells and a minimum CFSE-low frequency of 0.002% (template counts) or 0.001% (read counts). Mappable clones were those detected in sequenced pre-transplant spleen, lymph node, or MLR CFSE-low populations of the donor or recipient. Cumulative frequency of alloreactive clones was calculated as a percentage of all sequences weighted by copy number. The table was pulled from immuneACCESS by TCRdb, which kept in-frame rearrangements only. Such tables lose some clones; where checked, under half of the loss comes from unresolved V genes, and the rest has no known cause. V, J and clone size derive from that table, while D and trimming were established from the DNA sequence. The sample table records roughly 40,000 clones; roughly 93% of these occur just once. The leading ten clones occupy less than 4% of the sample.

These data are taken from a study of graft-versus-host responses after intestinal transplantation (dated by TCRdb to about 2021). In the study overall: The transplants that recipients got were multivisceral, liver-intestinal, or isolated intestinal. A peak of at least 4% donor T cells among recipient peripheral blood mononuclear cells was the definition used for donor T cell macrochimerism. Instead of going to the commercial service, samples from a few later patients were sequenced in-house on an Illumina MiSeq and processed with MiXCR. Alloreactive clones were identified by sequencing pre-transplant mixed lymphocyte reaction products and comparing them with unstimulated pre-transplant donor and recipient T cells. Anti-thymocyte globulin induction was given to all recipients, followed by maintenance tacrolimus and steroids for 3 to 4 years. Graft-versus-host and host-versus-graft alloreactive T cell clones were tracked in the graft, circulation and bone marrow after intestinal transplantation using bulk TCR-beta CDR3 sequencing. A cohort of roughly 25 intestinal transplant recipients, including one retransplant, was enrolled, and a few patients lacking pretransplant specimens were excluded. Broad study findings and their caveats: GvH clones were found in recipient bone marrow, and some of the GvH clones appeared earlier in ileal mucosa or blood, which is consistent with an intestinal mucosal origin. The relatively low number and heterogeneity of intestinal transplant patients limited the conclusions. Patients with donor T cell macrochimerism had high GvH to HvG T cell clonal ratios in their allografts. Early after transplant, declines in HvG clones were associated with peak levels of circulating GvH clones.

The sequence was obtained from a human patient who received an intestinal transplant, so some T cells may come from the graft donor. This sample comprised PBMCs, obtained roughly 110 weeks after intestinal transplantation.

The CDR3 sequence is CASTNSEGPGELFF. The DNA sequence reads TGTGCCAGCACCAACTCTGAGGGACCCGGGGAGCTGTTTTTT. This chain is built from TRBV6-5 and TRBJ2-2; the D gene is possibly TRBD1 or TRBD2, each agreeing over 5 bases. From the cysteine through the phenylalanine, the CDR3 covers 14 amino acids. Only the CDR3 DNA stays, 42 bases, in frame from base 1. CDR1 is given as MNHEY and CDR2 as SVGAGI, both from the germline V gene. V is reduced by 7 bases and J by 6 bases, leaving a spacing of 15 bases between them.